A selection of T cell receptor beta chains follows, all from one sample in a study of blood T cell repertoires in COVID-19. Method: immunoSEQ multiplex PCR; TCRdb's copy keeps in-frame clones and lacks some. Of about 300,000 clones in the sample, 90% are singletons; the top ten hold nearly 7%. Sequencing was performed on peripheral blood. The receptor set was obtained from a woman in her 30s with COVID-19, enrolled during active disease. The conserved cysteine and the conserved F or W are not part of the CDR3 here.

CDR3 protein: ASSPLGRMNTEAF
V gene: TRBV9
J gene: TRBJ1-1

CDR3 protein: ASSIRQPYEQY
V gene: TRBV6-5
J gene: TRBJ2-7

CDR3 protein: ASSEIGRGNEAF
V gene: TRBV25-1
J gene: TRBJ1-1

CDR3 protein: ASSPRTSSTADTQY
V gene: TRBV5-4
J gene: TRBJ2-3

CDR3 protein: ASSYLPTTGYEQY
V gene: TRBV6-5
J gene: TRBJ2-7

CDR3 protein: ASSDSTLSGDNEQF
V gene: TRBV6-4
J gene: TRBJ2-1

CDR3 protein: ASSFWVAGANEQF
V gene: TRBV5-1
J gene: TRBJ2-1

CDR3 protein: ASSWGDRELYEQY
V gene: TRBV5-1
J gene: TRBJ2-7

CDR3 protein: ASSQDFSSGNTGELF
V gene: TRBV4-3
J gene: TRBJ2-2

CDR3 protein: AWSVRGRSYEQY
V gene: TRBV30
J gene: TRBJ2-7

CDR3 protein: ASRLGGYTDTQY
V gene: TRBV4-2
J gene: TRBJ2-3

CDR3 protein: SVAGSNQPQH
V gene: TRBV29-1
J gene: TRBJ1-5

CDR3 protein: ASSLWASSGNTIY
V gene: TRBV28
J gene: TRBJ1-3

CDR3 protein: ASSFSQGNGYT
V gene: TRBV7-9
J gene: TRBJ1-2

CDR3 protein: ASSQSRGIDLAGSYNEQF
V gene: TRBV4-1
J gene: TRBJ2-1

CDR3 protein: ATSDPGTGNYGYT
V gene: TRBV24-1
J gene: TRBJ1-2

CDR3 protein: ASSGRGGSSTDTQY
V gene: TRBV2
J gene: TRBJ2-3

CDR3 protein: ASSLRASGDNSPLH
V gene: TRBV18
J gene: TRBJ1-6

CDR3 protein: ASSLAPYGYT
V gene: TRBV28
J gene: TRBJ1-2

CDR3 protein: ASSWGLAGGNNEQF
V gene: TRBV5-1
J gene: TRBJ2-1

CDR3 protein: ASSTGGGFTDTQY
V gene: TRBV19
J gene: TRBJ2-3

CDR3 protein: ASSSSGTYEQY
V gene: TRBV7-2
J gene: TRBJ2-7

CDR3 protein: ASSSRGTNTGELF
V gene: TRBV11-2
J gene: TRBJ2-2

CDR3 protein: ASSQDGASGTDTQY
V gene: TRBV4-3
J gene: TRBJ2-3

CDR3 protein: AMGLGGYEQY
V gene: TRBV30
J gene: TRBJ2-7

CDR3 protein: ASSLAQGDTQY
V gene: TRBV7-8
J gene: TRBJ2-3

CDR3 protein: ASSPASSYNEQF
V gene: TRBV18
J gene: TRBJ2-1

CDR3 protein: ASSFSGRTYEQY
V gene: TRBV19
J gene: TRBJ2-7

CDR3 protein: ASSQGGLAVTDTQY
V gene: TRBV4-2
J gene: TRBJ2-3

CDR3 protein: AWTMTDYNSPLH
V gene: TRBV30
J gene: TRBJ1-6

CDR3 protein: ASSFLAGMGNQPQH
V gene: TRBV28
J gene: TRBJ1-5

CDR3 protein: ASSWTGDTGELF
V gene: TRBV6-5
J gene: TRBJ2-2

CDR3 protein: ASSIGGDYGYT
V gene: TRBV19
J gene: TRBJ1-2

CDR3 protein: SATRGREQY
V gene: TRBV20-1
J gene: TRBJ2-7

CDR3 protein: ASSQPQGTLGTEAF
V gene: TRBV10-2
J gene: TRBJ1-1

CDR3 protein: ASSRDRGREKLF
V gene: TRBV11-2
J gene: TRBJ1-4

CDR3 protein: ASRDLDRALGYT
V gene: TRBV19
J gene: TRBJ1-2

CDR3 protein: ASTGQGNEQF
V gene: TRBV5-4
J gene: TRBJ2-1

CDR3 protein: ASSPRSLAEETQY
V gene: TRBV18
J gene: TRBJ2-5

CDR3 protein: ASRGSYSYNSPLH
V gene: TRBV25-1
J gene: TRBJ1-6

CDR3 protein: ASSLGQNTGELF
V gene: TRBV28
J gene: TRBJ2-2

CDR3 protein: AISPSGTGEGYT
V gene: TRBV10-3
J gene: TRBJ1-2